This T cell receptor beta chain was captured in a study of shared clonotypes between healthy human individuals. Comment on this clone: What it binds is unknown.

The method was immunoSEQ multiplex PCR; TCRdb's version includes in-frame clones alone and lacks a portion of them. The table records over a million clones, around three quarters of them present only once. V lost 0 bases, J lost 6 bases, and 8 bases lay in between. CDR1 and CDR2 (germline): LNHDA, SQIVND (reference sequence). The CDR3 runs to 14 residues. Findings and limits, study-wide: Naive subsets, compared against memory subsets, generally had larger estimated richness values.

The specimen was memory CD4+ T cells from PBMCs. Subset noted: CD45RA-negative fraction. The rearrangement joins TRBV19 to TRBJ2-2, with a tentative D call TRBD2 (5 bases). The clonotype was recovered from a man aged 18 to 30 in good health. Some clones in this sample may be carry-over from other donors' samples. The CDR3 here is CASSIDWGAGELFF. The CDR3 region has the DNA TGTGCCAGTAGTATAGATTGGGGAGCCGGGGAGCTGTTTTTT. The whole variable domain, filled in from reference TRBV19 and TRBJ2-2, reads DGGITQSPKYLFRKEGQNVTLSCEQNLNHDAMYWYRQDPGQGLRLIYYSQIVNDFQKGDIAEGYSVSREKKESFPLTVTSAQKNPTAFYLCASSIDWGAGELFFGEGSRLTVL.